This T cell receptor beta chain is from a study of beta chain features in type 1 diabetes. The overall study: Examination of sorted cells across all samples involved around 100,000,000 cells. General observations from the study: In every one of the four CD4+ subsets, TCRB CDR3s were moderately but significantly shorter in Type 1 diabetes patients. Any PCR bias toward short templates would affect both groups alike.

V was clipped by 7 bases and J by 0 bases, with 12 bases between them. Per the germline V gene, CDR1 is SNHLY and CDR2 is FYNNEI. The CDR3 totals 15 residues. Sequenced material consisted of expressed TCRB transcripts (all of the isolated RNA was reverse transcribed). The protocol was immunoSEQ multiplex PCR, while the TCRdb copy is restricted to in-frame clones and leaves out a portion. In the table there are around 350,000 clones, around 12% of which are singletons. This clone has only a few counts. Antigen specificity is unknown. Every donor provided one heparinised blood draw, which averaged about 116 mL.

The chain couples TRBV2 to TRBJ1-4, with D perhaps TRBD1 (5 bases). This clonotype was sampled from a man younger than 35 in good health. The sequencing sample was made of naive CD4+ T cells from blood. The CDR3: CASTRAPSTNEKLFF. In DNA form, the CDR3 reads TGTGCCAGCACCAGGGCCCCATCAACTAATGAAAAACTGTTTTTT.